This passage covers 32 T cell receptor beta chains from one sample sequenced in a study of OX40 agonist ivuxolimab in advanced cancers. Here immunoSEQ multiplex PCR was the method, and the copy in TCRdb shows in-frame clones only, minus some. This sample yields about 80,000 clones, of which roughly 92% are seen a single time; more than 4.5% belongs to the top ten. The sample consisted of CD4+ or CD8+ T cells sorted from blood, taken in a trial of the OX40 agonist ivuxolimab. The source is an adult with an advanced solid tumor such as melanoma, head and neck, liver or kidney cancer.

Worth noting for this clone: This sample includes further DNA sequences coding for the same CDR3. The chain combines TRBV18 with TRBJ2-7, with a tentative D call TRBD1 (6 bases). Per the germline V gene, CDR1 is KGHSH and CDR2 is LQKENI. The CDR3 length is 14 residues. Trimming shortened V by 0 bases and J by 3 bases, and 9 bases separated the two germline ends. This chain's CDR3 is CASSPPGRGYEQYF. CDR3 DNA sequence: TGTGCCAGCTCACCACCGGGCAGGGGCTACGAGCAGTACTTC.

The chain is built from TRBV7-7 and TRBJ2-5; 10 bases line up with TRBD2. The CDR3 is made up of 15 amino acids. Germline V gene data show CDR1 as SSHAT and CDR2 as FNYEAQ (reference sequence). The CDR3 DNA sequence: TGTGCTAGCTCCTTGGGCGGGGGACTAGCGGAGACCCAGTACTTC. It codes for CASSLGGGLAETQYF.

This clone was observed once. The chain employs TRBV2 and TRBJ2-2; D unclear. Germline CDR1 is SNHLY and CDR2 is FYNNEI. Trimming took 8 bases from V and 4 from J, leaving 14 bases between them. The CDR3 sequence is 14 residues long. The CDR3 here is CASFLGLGTGELFF. CDR3 nucleotides: TGTGCCAGCTTTTTGGGTTTGGGCACCGGGGAGCTGTTTTTT.

The V call is TRBV11-3, the J call TRBJ2-5, with no clear D. This CDR3 has 12 residues. V lost 0 bases and J 5 bases, leaving 4 bases between the germline ends. The germline gives CDR1 SGHNT, CDR2 YENEEA. CDR3 DNA: TGTGCCAGCAGCTTAGATGGCGAGACCCAGTACTTC. Its protein is CASSLDGETQYF.

The genes are TRBV5-1 and TRBJ2-2; TRBD1 is a possible D gene (6 bases). The CDR3 is made up of 15 amino acids. Per the germline V gene, CDR1 is SGHRS and CDR2 is YFSETQ. With 2 bases removed from V and 3 bases from J, the gap between germline ends came to 11 bases. DNA of the CDR3: TGCGCCAGCAGCTTCTGGTCAGGGGACACCGGGGAGCTGTTTTTT. As protein: CASSFWSGDTGELFF.

The table lists this clone with a few counts. The gene calls are TRBV6-5 and TRBJ1-5; 7 bases are shared with TRBD1. This CDR3 has 15 amino acids. With 6 bases clipped from V and 4 bases from J, the junction kept 9 bases outside the gene matches. Germline CDR1 reads MNHEY; CDR2 reads SVGAGI. The CDR3 DNA is TGTGCCAGCAGATCGGTCCGGGACAGTAATCAGCCCCAGCATTTT. This gives the protein CASRSVRDSNQPQHF.

The chain employs TRBV2 and TRBJ2-5; the match to TRBD1 covers 9 bases. There are 15 residues in the CDR3. J lost 5 bases, V lost 4 bases, and 8 bases had no gene match. The germline V gene has CDR1 SNHLY and CDR2 FYNNEI. For the CDR3, the DNA is TGTGCCAGCAGTGGGACAGGGGCGAGAGGGGAGACCCAGTACTTC. This gives the protein CASSGTGARGETQYF.

The chain's CDR3 is CASSYLPGQGRGNEKLFF. The CDR3 DNA follows: TGTGCCAGCAGCTATCTACCGGGACAGGGTCGAGGTAATGAAAAACTGTTTTTT. V is TRBV5-6 and J is TRBJ1-4, with 9 bases identical to TRBD1. CDR1 SGHDT and CDR2 YYEEEE come from the germline V gene. Trimming took 3 bases from V and 4 from J; bases not matched to a gene: 13. The CDR3 is made up of 18 amino acids. Looking up the rest from reference TRBV5-6 and TRBJ1-4 gives the full variable domain: DAGVTQSPTHLIKTRGQQVTLRCSPKSGHDTVSWYQQALGQGPQFIFQYYEEEERQRGNFPDRFSGHQFPNYSSELNVNALLLGDSALYLCASSYLPGQGRGNEKLFFGSGTQLSVL.

This clone was recorded once. The CDR3 DNA sequence: TGTGCCAGCAGTTGGACAGTCTCTACTTACGAGCAGTACTTC. Protein: CASSWTVSTYEQYF. The chain has TRBV28 and TRBJ2-7, with D possibly TRBD1 on 6 matching bases. CDR3 length equals 14 residues. The germline CDR1 and CDR2 sequences are MDHEN and SYDVKM. Trimming pared 4 bases from V and 4 bases from J, leaving 14 bases between. Full variable domain (rest looked up from reference TRBV28 and TRBJ2-7): DVKVTQSSRYLVKRTGEKVFLECVQDMDHENMFWYRQDPGLGLRLIYFSYDVKMKEKGDIPEGYSVSREKKERFSLILESASTNQTSMYLCASSWTVSTYEQYFGPGTRLTVT.

The chain employs TRBV7-9 and TRBJ2-7, with 9 bases lining up with TRBD1. V trimming: 2 bases; J trimming: 5 bases; junction bases outside the gene matches: 7. CDR3 length: 15 amino acids. The V gene's germline CDR1 is SEHNR and CDR2 FQNEAQ (reference sequence). This CDR3 reads CASSLSGQGRDEQYF. The DNA for the CDR3 is TGTGCCAGCAGCTTATCGGGACAGGGCCGGGACGAGCAGTACTTC.

This chain connects TRBV5-5 to TRBJ1-3; no clear D gene. CDR3 size: 14 residues. Trimming took off 0 bases at V and 0 bases at J, with 4 bases between the two ends. CDR1 is SGHKS and CDR2 is YYEKEE in the germline V gene (reference sequence). The CDR3 coding sequence is TGTGCCAGCAGCTTGGTGGGCTCTGGAAACACCATATATTTT. Translation gives CASSLVGSGNTIYF.

The chain joins TRBV7-3 to TRBJ2-7; 8 bases are shared with TRBD1. V lost 0 bases and J lost 2; bases outside the gene matches: 3. This CDR3 comprises 15 residues. Looked up from germline, CDR1 is SGHTA and CDR2 is FQGTGA. The CDR3: CASSLTSGGPYEQYF. CDR3 coding DNA: TGTGCCAGCAGCTTAACTTCAGGGGGCCCCTACGAGCAGTACTTC.

The V and J genes are TRBV28 and TRBJ1-2; D possibly corresponds to TRBD1 (5 bases). Trimming cost V 3 bases and J 4 bases, with 12 bases left between them. There are 14 residues in the CDR3. Germline-derived CDR1 and CDR2 are MDHEN and SYDVKM. The CDR3 DNA is TGTGCCAGCAGTTTGGAGGGGTCGGCCTATGGCTACACCTTC. It yields the protein CASSLEGSAYGYTF.

This chain joins TRBV11-3 and TRBJ2-7; D perhaps matches TRBD2 (6 bases). CDR1 SGHNT and CDR2 YENEEA come from the germline V gene. Trimming removed 5 bases at V and 3 bases at J, with 14 bases between. CDR3 size: 14 residues. The CDR3 reads CASSPGLGGYEQYF. Written as DNA, the CDR3 is TGTGCCAGCAGCCCAGGACTGGGGGGCTACGAGCAGTACTTC.

The rearrangement joins TRBV7-2 to TRBJ2-4; 10 bases are a match to TRBD2. The germline gives CDR1 SGHTA, CDR2 FQGNSA. Losses at the gene ends were 5 bases for V and 1 base for J; bases not matched to a gene: 8. The CDR3 contains 17 residues. The CDR3 protein is CASSSRTSGWAKNIQYF. CDR3 DNA sequence: TGTGCCAGCAGCAGCAGGACTAGCGGATGGGCCAAAAACATTCAGTACTTC.

The chain links TRBV6-1 to TRBJ2-7, with D uncertain. Trimming pared 1 base from V and 7 bases from J, leaving 11 bases between. Per the germline V gene, CDR1 is MNHNS and CDR2 is SASEGT. The CDR3 loop spans 13 amino acids. The CDR3 nucleotides are TGTGCCAGCAGTGAAGAGGGATCGAGGGAGCAGTACTTC. Translating gives CASSEEGSREQYF.

This clone has only one observation. The chain carries TRBV7-9 and TRBJ2-5, with TRBD2 identical over 11 bases. The ends lost 2 bases at V and 5 bases at J; junction bases unmatched: 4. The germline V gene has CDR1 SEHNR and CDR2 FQNEAQ (reference sequence). This CDR3 comprises 15 residues. The CDR3 loop reads CASSLTGLAEETQYF. The CDR3, as DNA: TGTGCCAGCAGCTTAACGGGACTAGCGGAGGAGACCCAGTACTTC. Full variable domain (missing parts from reference TRBV7-9 and TRBJ2-5): DTGVSQNPRHKITKRGQNVTFRCDPISEHNRLYWYRQTLGQGPEFLTYFQNEAQLEKSRLLSDRFSAERPKGSFSTLEIQRTEQGDSAMYLCASSLTGLAEETQYFGPGTRLLVL.

The J gene is TRBJ1-3, the V gene TRBV7-9; D is unresolved. The CDR3 consists of 14 residues. V shed 11 bases and J shed 7 bases, with 21 bases lying between them. Germline V gives CDR1 SEHNR, CDR2 FQNEAQ (reference sequence). This chain's CDR3 is CAGEAVNLWNTIYF. The CDR3 DNA sequence: TGTGCCGGCGAAGCAGTTAATCTCTGGAACACCATATATTTT.

This clone was recorded only once. J is TRBJ2-1 and V is TRBV11-2; 11 positions match TRBD2. Germline V CDR1 and CDR2: SGHAT, FQNNGV. There are 15 residues in the CDR3. J lost 4 bases, V lost 4 bases, and 3 bases had no gene match. In DNA form, the CDR3 reads TGTGCCAGCAGCTACTGGACTAGCGGGTACAATGAGCAGTTCTTC. Its protein is CASSYWTSGYNEQFF. The full variable domain, its missing parts supplied by reference TRBV11-2 and TRBJ2-1, is EAGVAQSPRYKIIEKRQSVAFWCNPISGHATLYWYQQILGQGPKLLIQFQNNGVVDDSQLPKDRFSAERLKGVDSTLKIQPAKLEDSAVYLCASSYWTSGYNEQFFGPGTRLTVL.

This clone occurred a few times. This chain joins TRBV5-1 and TRBJ1-1; D not certain. The length of the CDR3 is 14 residues. Trimming took off 4 bases at V and 1 base at J, with 11 bases between the two ends. Germline CDR1 and CDR2: SGHRS and YFSETQ. In nucleotides, the CDR3 is TGCGCCAGCAGCCAAGGGCCTCCGAACACTGAAGCTTTCTTT. Its translation is CASSQGPPNTEAFF.

The rearrangement uses TRBV7-2 and TRBJ2-1, with D unresolved. In germline, CDR1 is SGHTA, CDR2 FQGNSA. CDR3 length: 11 residues. Trimming stripped 4 bases from V and 13 bases from J, with 11 bases between. CDR3 coding DNA: TGTGCCAGCAGCTCTGGGTTAACACAGTTCTTC. Its translation is CASSSGLTQFF.

The chain's CDR3 is CASSQGQSAPGESGNTIYF. The CDR3 nucleotides read TGCGCCAGCAGCCAAGGACAGTCCGCCCCCGGGGAGTCTGGAAACACCATATATTTT. This rearrangement joins TRBV4-1 to TRBJ1-3, with D tentatively TRBD1 (5 bases). Between the trimmed V and J ends, which lost 1 base and 1 base, there was a span of 20 bases. The CDR3 is made up of 19 amino acids. Germline CDR1 and CDR2: MGHRA and YSYEKL.

V is TRBV7-2 and J is TRBJ1-3; perhaps TRBD1 as D (5 bases). V shed 5 bases and J shed 1 base, with 9 bases lying between them. The CDR3 has 14 amino acids. CDR1 SGHTA and CDR2 FQGNSA come from the germline V gene. As DNA, the CDR3 is TGTGCCAGCAGCCCCAGGGAATCTGGAAACACCATATATTTT. This translates into CASSPRESGNTIYF.

The chain recombines TRBV7-9 with TRBJ2-3, with D possibly TRBD1 on 5 matching bases. Trimming removed 4 bases at V and 4 bases at J, with 21 bases between. From germline, CDR1 is SEHNR and CDR2 FQNEAQ (reference sequence). This CDR3 comprises 17 residues. The CDR3 DNA reads TGTGCCAGCAGCTCCGCTTGGGGCGGTCCCTTCGCAGATACGCAGTATTTT. Amino acids: CASSSAWGGPFADTQYF.

The CDR3 DNA is TGTGCCAGCAGCGACAGTCCCGGCCCTGTCTACGAGCAGTACTTC. The encoded protein is CASSDSPGPVYEQYF. This chain uses TRBV9 with TRBJ2-7; D is ambiguous. Germline V gene lookup returns CDR1 SGDLS and CDR2 YYNGEE. Between the trimmed V and J ends, which lost 3 bases and 3 bases, there was a span of 16 bases. The CDR3 is 15 residues long.

The rearrangement joins TRBV7-2 to TRBJ2-7; D could derive from TRBD1 or TRBD2 (5 bases each). The germline CDR1 and CDR2 sequences are SGHTA and FQGNSA. This CDR3 comprises 13 residues. V lost 4 bases and J 6 bases, leaving 13 bases between the germline ends. CDR3 nucleotide sequence: TGTGCCAGCAGCTGGGGACCCCGAACCGAGCAGTACTTC. Translating it yields CASSWGPRTEQYF.

The chain is built from TRBV2 and TRBJ2-5; TRBD2 agrees at 13 bases. Germline-derived CDR1 and CDR2 are SNHLY and FYNNEI. The junction had 8 bases not matched to a gene; V was cut back by 3 bases and J by 7 bases. The CDR3 has 16 residues. The CDR3 region is CASSDFGLAGAGTQYF. CDR3 bases: TGTGCCAGCAGTGACTTTGGACTAGCGGGAGCGGGGACCCAGTACTTC.

The rearrangement uses TRBV29-1 and TRBJ2-3; D unclear. The CDR3 is made up of 13 amino acids. Trimming shortened V by 7 bases and J by 0 bases, and 11 bases separated the two germline ends. CDR1 is SQVTM, CDR2 ANQGSEA, per germline. CDR3 in amino acids: CSADRTSTDTQYF. In DNA form, the CDR3 reads TGCAGCGCCGATCGTACTAGCACAGATACGCAGTATTTT.

This clone was seen just once. The J gene is TRBJ2-2, the V gene TRBV11-1, with D tentatively TRBD2 (6 bases). Trimming removed 5 bases from V and 6 bases from J, with 10 bases in between. The V gene's germline CDR1 is SGHAT and CDR2 FQDESV (reference sequence). The CDR3 length is 13 residues. CDR3 sequence reads: CASSATSAGELFF. The CDR3 DNA sequence: TGTGCCAGCAGCGCGACTAGTGCCGGGGAGCTGTTTTTT.

This clone showed up just a few times. The rearrangement joins TRBV19 to TRBJ2-5; 8 nucleotides agree with TRBD2. With 1 base clipped from V and 4 bases from J, the junction kept 5 bases outside the gene matches. The CDR3 length is 15 residues. The V gene's germline CDR1 is LNHDA and CDR2 SQIVND (reference sequence). The CDR3 DNA is TGTGCCAGTAGTATAGGGGCGGGAGGACGAGAGACCCAGTACTTC. Translating it yields CASSIGAGGRETQYF.

The J gene is TRBJ2-1, the V gene TRBV6-5, with 7 bases aligning to TRBD2. CDR1 and CDR2 (germline): MNHEY, SVGAGI. The ends lost 6 bases at V and 0 bases at J; junction bases unmatched: 2. The CDR3 totals 14 residues. Written as DNA, the CDR3 is TGTGCCAGCAGCGGGGGGAGCTCCTACAATGAGCAGTTCTTC. Protein product: CASSGGSSYNEQFF.

A note on this clone: The sample contains more than one DNA sequence encoding this CDR3. This rearrangement joins TRBV18 to TRBJ2-3; the match to TRBD1 covers 9 bases. The J segment lost 6 bases and the V segment lost 3 bases, leaving 7 bases of the junction unmatched. The CDR3 loop spans 15 amino acids. Germline assignment: CDR1 KGHSH and CDR2 LQKENI. CDR3 bases: TGTGCCAGCTCACCGGGACAGGGAGGTACTGATACGCAGTATTTT. Translation gives CASSPGQGGTDTQYF.